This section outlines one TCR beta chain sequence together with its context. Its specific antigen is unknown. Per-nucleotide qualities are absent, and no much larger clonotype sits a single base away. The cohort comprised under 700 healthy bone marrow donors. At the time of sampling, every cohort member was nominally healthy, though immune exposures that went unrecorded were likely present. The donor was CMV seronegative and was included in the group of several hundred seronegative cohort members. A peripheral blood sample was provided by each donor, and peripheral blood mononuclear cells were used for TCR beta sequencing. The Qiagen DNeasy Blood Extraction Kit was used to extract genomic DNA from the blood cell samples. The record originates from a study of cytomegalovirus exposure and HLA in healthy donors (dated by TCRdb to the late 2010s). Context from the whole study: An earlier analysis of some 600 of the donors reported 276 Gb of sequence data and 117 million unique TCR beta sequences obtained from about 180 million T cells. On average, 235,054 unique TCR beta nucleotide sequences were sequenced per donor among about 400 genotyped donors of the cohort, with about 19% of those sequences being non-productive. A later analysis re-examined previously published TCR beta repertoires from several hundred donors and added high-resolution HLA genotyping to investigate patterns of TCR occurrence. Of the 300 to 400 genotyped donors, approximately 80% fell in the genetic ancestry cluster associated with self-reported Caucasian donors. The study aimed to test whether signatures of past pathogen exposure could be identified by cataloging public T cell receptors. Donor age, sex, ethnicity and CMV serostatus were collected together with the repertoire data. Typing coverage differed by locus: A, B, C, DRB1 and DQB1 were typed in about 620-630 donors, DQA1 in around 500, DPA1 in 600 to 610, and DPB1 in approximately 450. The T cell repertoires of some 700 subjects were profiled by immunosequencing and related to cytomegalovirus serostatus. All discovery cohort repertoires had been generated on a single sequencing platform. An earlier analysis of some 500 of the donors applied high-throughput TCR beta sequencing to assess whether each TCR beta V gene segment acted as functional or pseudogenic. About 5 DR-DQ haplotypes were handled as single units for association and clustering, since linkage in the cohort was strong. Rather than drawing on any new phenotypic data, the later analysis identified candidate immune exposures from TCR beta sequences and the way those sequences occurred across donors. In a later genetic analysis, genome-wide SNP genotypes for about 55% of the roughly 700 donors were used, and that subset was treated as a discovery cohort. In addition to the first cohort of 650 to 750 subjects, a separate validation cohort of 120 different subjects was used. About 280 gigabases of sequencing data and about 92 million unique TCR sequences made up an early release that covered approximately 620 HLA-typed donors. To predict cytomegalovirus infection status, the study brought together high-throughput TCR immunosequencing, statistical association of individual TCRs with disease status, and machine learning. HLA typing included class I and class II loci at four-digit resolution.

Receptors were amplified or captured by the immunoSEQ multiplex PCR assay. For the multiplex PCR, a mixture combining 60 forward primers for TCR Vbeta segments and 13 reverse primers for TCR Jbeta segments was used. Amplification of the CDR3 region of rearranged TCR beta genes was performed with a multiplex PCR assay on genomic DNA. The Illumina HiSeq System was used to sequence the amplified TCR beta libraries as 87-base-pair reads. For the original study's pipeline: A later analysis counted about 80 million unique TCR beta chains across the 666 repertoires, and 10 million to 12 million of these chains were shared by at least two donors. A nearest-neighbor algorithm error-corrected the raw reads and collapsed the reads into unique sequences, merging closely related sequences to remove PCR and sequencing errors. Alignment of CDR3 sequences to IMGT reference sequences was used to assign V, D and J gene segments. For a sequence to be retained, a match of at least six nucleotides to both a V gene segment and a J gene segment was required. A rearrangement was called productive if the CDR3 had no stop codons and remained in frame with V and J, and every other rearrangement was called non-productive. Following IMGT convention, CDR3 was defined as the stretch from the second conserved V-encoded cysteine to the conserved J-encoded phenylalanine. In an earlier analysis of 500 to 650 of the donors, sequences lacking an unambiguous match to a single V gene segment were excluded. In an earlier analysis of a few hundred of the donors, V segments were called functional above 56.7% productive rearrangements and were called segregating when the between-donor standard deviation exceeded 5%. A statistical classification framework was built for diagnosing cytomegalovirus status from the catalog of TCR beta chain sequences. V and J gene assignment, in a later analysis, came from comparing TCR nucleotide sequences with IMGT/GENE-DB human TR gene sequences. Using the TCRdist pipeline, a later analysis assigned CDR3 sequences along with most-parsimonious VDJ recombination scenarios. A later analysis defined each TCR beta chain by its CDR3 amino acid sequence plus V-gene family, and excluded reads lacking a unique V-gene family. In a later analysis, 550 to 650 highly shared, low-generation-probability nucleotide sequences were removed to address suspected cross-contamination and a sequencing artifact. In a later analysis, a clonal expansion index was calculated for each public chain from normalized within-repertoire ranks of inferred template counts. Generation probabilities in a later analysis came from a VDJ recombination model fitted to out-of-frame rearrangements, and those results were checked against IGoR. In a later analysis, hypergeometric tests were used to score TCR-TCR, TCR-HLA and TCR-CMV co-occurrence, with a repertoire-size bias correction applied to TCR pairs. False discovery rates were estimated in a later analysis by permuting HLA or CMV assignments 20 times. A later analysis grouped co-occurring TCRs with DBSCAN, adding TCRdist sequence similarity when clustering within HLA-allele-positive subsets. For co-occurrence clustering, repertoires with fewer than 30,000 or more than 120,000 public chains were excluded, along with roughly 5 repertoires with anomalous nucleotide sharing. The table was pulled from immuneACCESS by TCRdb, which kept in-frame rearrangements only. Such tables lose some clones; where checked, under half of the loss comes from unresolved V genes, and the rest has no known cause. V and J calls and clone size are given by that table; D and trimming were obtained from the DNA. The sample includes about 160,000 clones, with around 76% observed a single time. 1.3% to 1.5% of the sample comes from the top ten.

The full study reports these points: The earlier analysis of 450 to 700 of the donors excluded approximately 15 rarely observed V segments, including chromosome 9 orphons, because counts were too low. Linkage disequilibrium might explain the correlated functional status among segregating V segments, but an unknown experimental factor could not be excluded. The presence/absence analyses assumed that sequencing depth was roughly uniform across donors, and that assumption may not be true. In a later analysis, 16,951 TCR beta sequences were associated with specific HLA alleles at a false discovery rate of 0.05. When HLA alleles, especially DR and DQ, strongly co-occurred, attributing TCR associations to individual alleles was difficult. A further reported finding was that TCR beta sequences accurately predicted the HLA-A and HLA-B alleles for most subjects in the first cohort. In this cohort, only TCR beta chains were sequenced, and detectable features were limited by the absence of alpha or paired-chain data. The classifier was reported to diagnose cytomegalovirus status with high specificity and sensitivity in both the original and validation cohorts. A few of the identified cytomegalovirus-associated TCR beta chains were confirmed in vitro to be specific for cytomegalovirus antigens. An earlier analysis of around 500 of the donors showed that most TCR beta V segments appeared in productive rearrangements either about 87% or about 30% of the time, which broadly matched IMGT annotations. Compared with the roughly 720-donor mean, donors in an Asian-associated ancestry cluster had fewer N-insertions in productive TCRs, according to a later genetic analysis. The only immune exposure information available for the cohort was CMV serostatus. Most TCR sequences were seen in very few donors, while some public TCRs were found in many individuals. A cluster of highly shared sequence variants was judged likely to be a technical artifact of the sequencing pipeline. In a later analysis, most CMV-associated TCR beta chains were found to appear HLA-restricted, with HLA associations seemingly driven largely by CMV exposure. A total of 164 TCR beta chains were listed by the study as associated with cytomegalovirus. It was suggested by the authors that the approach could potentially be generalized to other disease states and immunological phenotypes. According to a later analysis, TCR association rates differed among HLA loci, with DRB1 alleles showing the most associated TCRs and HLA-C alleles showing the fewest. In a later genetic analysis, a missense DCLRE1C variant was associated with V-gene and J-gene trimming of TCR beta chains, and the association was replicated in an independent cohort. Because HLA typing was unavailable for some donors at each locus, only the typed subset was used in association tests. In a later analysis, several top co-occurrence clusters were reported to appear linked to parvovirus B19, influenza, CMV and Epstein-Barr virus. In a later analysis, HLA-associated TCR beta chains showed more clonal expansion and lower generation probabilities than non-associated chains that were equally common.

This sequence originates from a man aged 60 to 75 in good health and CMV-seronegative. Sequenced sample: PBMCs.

The DNA sequence is as follows: TGTGCCTGGAGTGTACGACATTCGCCCGGCTACGAGCAGTACTTC. This encodes CAWSVRHSPGYEQYF. This chain is built from TRBV30 and TRBJ2-5, with no confident D gene call. The assigned J gene may be wrong: the sequence end matches TRBJ2-7 better. From the cysteine up to the phenylalanine, the CDR3 has a length of 15 residues. CDR3 DNA is the only sequence kept; it has 45 bases, read in frame from the first base. From the germline V gene (reference sequence), CDR1 is GTSNPN and CDR2 is SVGIG.